This TCR beta chain was documented in a study of patients and donors after allogeneic stem cell transplantation. The germline CDR1 and CDR2 sequences are SGHRS and YFSETQ. Trimming stripped 4 bases from V and 0 bases from J, with 7 bases between. The length of the CDR3 is 13 residues. TCRdb processed the RT-PCR reads anew with MiXCR; each CDR3 protein has one entry. Seen here are about 160,000 distinct CDR3 sequences, approximately 37% observed once, and the top ten hold around half. The rearrangement uses TRBV5-1 and TRBJ1-1; D gene uncertain. The clonotype was recovered from a human donor who was either an allogeneic HSCT recipient or a stem cell or donor lymphocyte infusion donor (not recorded which). It is not recorded whose cells these are; they may come from a transplant donor. Sequencing was done on a sample of blood, either unsorted or a sorted T cell fraction (not recorded which). CDR3: CASSDVVNTEAFF. The CDR3 coding sequence is TGCGCCAGCAGCGACGTGGTGAACACTGAAGCTTTCTTT.